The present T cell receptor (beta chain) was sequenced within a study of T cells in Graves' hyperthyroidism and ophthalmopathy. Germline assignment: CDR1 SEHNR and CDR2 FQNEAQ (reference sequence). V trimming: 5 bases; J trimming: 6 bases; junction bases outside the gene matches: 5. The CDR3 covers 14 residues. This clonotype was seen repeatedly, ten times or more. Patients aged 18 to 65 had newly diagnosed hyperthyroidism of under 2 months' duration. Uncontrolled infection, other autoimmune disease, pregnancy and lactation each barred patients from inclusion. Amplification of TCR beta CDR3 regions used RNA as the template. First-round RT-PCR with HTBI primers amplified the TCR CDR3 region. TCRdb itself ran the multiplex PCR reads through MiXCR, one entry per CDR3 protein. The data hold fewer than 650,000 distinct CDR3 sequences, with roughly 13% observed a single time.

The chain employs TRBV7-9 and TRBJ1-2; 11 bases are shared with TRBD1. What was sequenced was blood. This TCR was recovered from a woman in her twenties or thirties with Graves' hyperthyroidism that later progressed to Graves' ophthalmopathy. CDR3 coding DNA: TGTGCCAGCAGCGCGGACAGGGGGCCCGATGGCTACACCTTC. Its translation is CASSADRGPDGYTF.